This T cell receptor (beta chain) was identified during a study of T cell repertoires in cytomegalovirus infection. Study overall: Newly reported HLA-C-restricted and thoroughly characterized HLA-B-restricted CMV epitopes were employed.

In regard to this clonotype: Antigen unknown.

V lost 4 bases to trimming and J lost 2 bases, with 8 bases between them. CDR1 and CDR2 from the germline V gene are MNHEY and SMNVEV (reference sequence). The length of the CDR3 is 13 residues. General observations from the study: Within the response measured ex vivo, HLA-C-restricted CMV-specific TCR beta clonotypes were dominant.

TCRdb recomputed calls from the reads with MiXCR, one row per CDR3 protein. The data show roughly 990,000 distinct CDR3 sequences, with roughly 30% seen just once and about 14% held by the top ten. The V gene is TRBV27, the J gene TRBJ2-5, with unresolved D. The sequenced sample was cultured CD8+ T cells from PBMCs, obtained from culture after CMV antigen stimulation. This receptor was obtained from a human donor in good health (CMV status not recorded). Some clones in this sample may be carry-over from other donors' samples. CDR3 region: CASSSYRQETQYF. DNA for the CDR3: TGTGCCAGCAGTTCCTATAGACAAGAGACCCAGTACTTC.